Sequencing of this T cell receptor (beta chain) was carried out in a study of blood T cell repertoires in COVID-19. Study context: Acute-phase and convalescent COVID-19 samples originated in the United States, Italy and Spain. T cells, B-cell-depleted T cells, or PBMCs supplied cDNA or gDNA.

Per the original methods: For nucleated cells, counts were estimated from reference gene primer amplification. The protocol was immunoSEQ multiplex PCR, while the TCRdb copy is restricted to in-frame clones and leaves out a portion. The V and J calls and clone size are taken from that table; D and trimming were inferred from the DNA. The table lists about 97,000 clones, 81% of them singletons, with around 4.5% in the top ten. Germline V lookup: CDR1 SGHTA, CDR2 FQGNSA. The CDR3 extends over 14 amino acids. The V end was cut by 1 base, the J end by 4 bases, with 10 bases between. V gene TRBV7-2 combines with J gene TRBJ1-2; no reliable D call. The TCR was taken from a man between 60 and 70 years old with acute or convalescent COVID-19. The material sequenced was peripheral blood. DNA for the CDR3: TGTGCCAGCAGCTTAGACGGGAACAGCTATGGCTACACCTTC. It specifies CASSLDGNSYGYTF.